A selection of T cell receptor beta chains follows, all from one sample in a study of regulatory T cells in long-lasting Graves disease. Using its own MiXCR run on the multiplex PCR reads, TCRdb lists one record per CDR3 protein. The profile shows a few hundred thousand distinct CDR3 sequences, roughly 24% of them singletons. The source was peripheral blood mononuclear cells (PBMCs), collected when the disease was refractory, from a patient treated with antithyroid drugs. Source of these receptors: a woman aged 35 to 49 with Graves disease. Each CDR3 is given with its conserved first and last residue. The D gene is left open where the match is weak. Rows give clone size only sometimes, using once, few, many, or a class for an expanded clone.

clone_size: many
v_call: TRBV28
j_call: TRBJ1-4
d_call: TRBD1
cdr3_nt: TGTGCCAGCAGCCCTGACAGGGTCGACAAACTGTTTTTT
cdr3_aa: CASSPDRVDKLFF

clone_size: -
v_call: TRBV7-3
j_call: TRBJ2-1
d_call: TRBD2
cdr3_nt: TGTGCCAGCAGCAGACTAGCGGGAGTTAGGAATGAGCAGTTCTTC
cdr3_aa: CASSRLAGVRNEQFF

clone_size: few
v_call: TRBV7-9
j_call: TRBJ1-6
d_call: -
cdr3_nt: TGTGCCAGCACCTCCCTGGGAGCCCTCCACTTT
cdr3_aa: CASTSLGALHF

clone_size: many
v_call: TRBV7-9
j_call: TRBJ2-7
d_call: -
cdr3_nt: TGTGCCAGCAGCTGGGCAGAGAGTGTAACCTACGAGCAGTACTTC
cdr3_aa: CASSWAESVTYEQYF

clone_size: -
v_call: TRBV28
j_call: TRBJ1-1
d_call: TRBD1
cdr3_nt: TGTGCCAGCAGTGCGACAGGGGCCAGCACTGAAGCTTTCTTT
cdr3_aa: CASSATGASTEAFF

clone_size: many
v_call: TRBV11-2
j_call: TRBJ2-7
d_call: TRBD2
cdr3_nt: TGTGCCAGCAGCACTAGCGATTACGAGCAGTACTTC
cdr3_aa: CASSTSDYEQYF

clone_size: -
v_call: TRBV2
j_call: TRBJ2-5
d_call: -
cdr3_nt: TGTGCCAGCAGTGCCCCCCTCCCAGGGCAACAAGAGACCCAGTACTTC
cdr3_aa: CASSAPLPGQQETQYF

clone_size: many
v_call: TRBV12-3/TRBV12-4
j_call: TRBJ2-5
d_call: TRBD1
cdr3_nt: TGTGCCAGCAGTGACCCGGGACAGGGGTTAGAGACCCAGTACTTC
cdr3_aa: CASSDPGQGLETQYF

clone_size: many
v_call: TRBV28
j_call: TRBJ1-3
d_call: -
cdr3_nt: TGTGCCAGCAGTTTCATTCCTTTGGGGGGCGCCTTTGGAAACACCATATATTTT
cdr3_aa: CASSFIPLGGAFGNTIYF

clone_size: -
v_call: TRBV29-1
j_call: TRBJ1-4
d_call: -
cdr3_nt: TGCAGCGTTGATCTCCCGGGGAACGAAAAACTGTTTTTT
cdr3_aa: CSVDLPGNEKLFF

clone_size: many
v_call: TRBV20-1
j_call: TRBJ2-5
d_call: -
cdr3_nt: TGCAGTGCGCGAGTACCCCGGGCGGTCGGGGCCCAGTACTTC
cdr3_aa: CSARVPRAVGAQYF

clone_size: many
v_call: TRBV12-3/TRBV12-4
j_call: TRBJ1-1
d_call: -
cdr3_nt: TGTGCCAGCAGTTTCAGGGAACGAACTGAAGCTTTCTTT
cdr3_aa: CASSFRERTEAFF

clone_size: -
v_call: TRBV28
j_call: TRBJ2-1
d_call: TRBD2
cdr3_nt: TGTGCCAGCAGTTTGAGTGGGACTAGCCGTTCCTACAATGAGCAGTTCTTC
cdr3_aa: CASSLSGTSRSYNEQFF

clone_size: few
v_call: TRBV20-1
j_call: TRBJ2-7
d_call: TRBD2
cdr3_nt: TGCAGTGCTAGAGATTCTAGCGGGGCCTACGAGCAGTACTTC
cdr3_aa: CSARDSSGAYEQYF

clone_size: many
v_call: TRBV28
j_call: TRBJ1-5
d_call: -
cdr3_nt: TGTGCCAGCAGACCAAATCCGGGGCAGCCCCAGCATTTT
cdr3_aa: CASRPNPGQPQHF

clone_size: few
v_call: TRBV7-2
j_call: TRBJ1-5
d_call: -
cdr3_nt: TGTGCCAGCAGCGCACAGGTTAGCAATCAGCCCCAGCATTTT
cdr3_aa: CASSAQVSNQPQHF

clone_size: -
v_call: TRBV7-2
j_call: TRBJ2-5
d_call: TRBD1
cdr3_nt: TGTGCCAGCAGCTTCCCAGGGGGCTCCCAAGAGACCCAGTACTTC
cdr3_aa: CASSFPGGSQETQYF

clone_size: few
v_call: TRBV28
j_call: TRBJ1-5
d_call: -
cdr3_nt: TGTGCCAGCACGGCGGTCCTGACCCCCAATCAGCCCCAGCATTTT
cdr3_aa: CASTAVLTPNQPQHF

clone_size: -
v_call: TRBV28
j_call: TRBJ2-7
d_call: -
cdr3_nt: TGTGCCAGCAAACTAATCGGGGGCCCCTACGAGCAGTACTTC
cdr3_aa: CASKLIGGPYEQYF

clone_size: -
v_call: TRBV13
j_call: TRBJ2-2
d_call: TRBD2
cdr3_nt: TGTGCCAGCAGCGAGGGATTAGCGGGCACCGGGGAGCTGTTTTTT
cdr3_aa: CASSEGLAGTGELFF

clone_size: -
v_call: TRBV29-1
j_call: TRBJ2-6
d_call: -
cdr3_nt: TGCAGCGTTGAAGAACGGGGCGCTGGGGCCAACGTCCTGACTTTC
cdr3_aa: CSVEERGAGANVLTF

clone_size: many
v_call: TRBV12-3/TRBV12-4
j_call: TRBJ1-6
d_call: -
cdr3_nt: TGTGCCAGCAGTCTCACCGGGGCCGCTTCGGGGACCCTGTATTCACCCCTCCACTTT
cdr3_aa: CASSLTGAASGTLYSPLHF

clone_size: many
v_call: TRBV5-5
j_call: TRBJ2-5
d_call: -
cdr3_nt: TGTGCCAGCAGCTGGATGGAGACCCAGTACTTC
cdr3_aa: CASSWMETQYF

clone_size: -
v_call: TRBV2
j_call: TRBJ2-7
d_call: TRBD2
cdr3_nt: TGTGCCAGCAGTGTCCCGGGACTAGGCTACGAGCAGTACTTC
cdr3_aa: CASSVPGLGYEQYF

clone_size: many
v_call: TRBV6-8
j_call: TRBJ1-1
d_call: -
cdr3_nt: TGTGCCAGCAGTTCGGGGACACCTCGGGGGGCTTTCTTT
cdr3_aa: CASSSGTPRGAFF

clone_size: few
v_call: TRBV6-2/TRBV6-3
j_call: TRBJ2-2
d_call: TRBD2
cdr3_nt: TGTGCCAGCAGGGCGGGAGACGCGAACACCGGGGAGCTGTTTTTT
cdr3_aa: CASRAGDANTGELFF

clone_size: -
v_call: TRBV7-9
j_call: TRBJ2-5
d_call: -
cdr3_nt: TGTGCCAGCAGCCGAACCCCCAGTGGAGGGATACTTCAAGAGACCCAGTACTTC
cdr3_aa: CASSRTPSGGILQETQYF

clone_size: many
v_call: TRBV29-1
j_call: TRBJ2-2
d_call: TRBD1
cdr3_nt: TGCAGCGTTGGGACAGGCTACACCGGGGAGCTGTTTTTT
cdr3_aa: CSVGTGYTGELFF

clone_size: many
v_call: TRBV7-2
j_call: TRBJ1-1
d_call: -
cdr3_nt: TGTGCCAGCAGCCCAGAACAGGGTCTGGTAGCTTTCTTT
cdr3_aa: CASSPEQGLVAFF

clone_size: many
v_call: TRBV10-3
j_call: TRBJ2-7
d_call: TRBD1
cdr3_nt: TGTGCCACAGGGAAACCCAGGGGGCAAATCTACGAGCAGTACTTC
cdr3_aa: CATGKPRGQIYEQYF

clone_size: -
v_call: TRBV15
j_call: TRBJ2-7
d_call: TRBD2
cdr3_nt: TGTGCCACCAGCGGCTCAGGGCGGCTAGCGGATTACGAGCAGTACTTC
cdr3_aa: CATSGSGRLADYEQYF

clone_size: few
v_call: TRBV29-1
j_call: TRBJ2-7
d_call: TRBD2
cdr3_nt: TGCAGCGTACTAGCGGATACCTACGAGCAGTACTTC
cdr3_aa: CSVLADTYEQYF

clone_size: many
v_call: TRBV20-1
j_call: TRBJ1-1
d_call: TRBD1
cdr3_nt: TGCAGTGCGAGCGATCCTGGACAGGGTGGGACTGAAGCTTTCTTT
cdr3_aa: CSASDPGQGGTEAFF

clone_size: many
v_call: TRBV29-1
j_call: TRBJ1-4
d_call: TRBD1
cdr3_nt: TGCAGCGCCAAATTAGGGACAGGGGGAGAAAAACTGTTTTTT
cdr3_aa: CSAKLGTGGEKLFF

clone_size: few
v_call: TRBV11-2
j_call: TRBJ2-2
d_call: TRBD2
cdr3_nt: TGTGCCAGCAGCTCCCGGGACCCCGGGGGGACCGGGGAGCTGTTTTTT
cdr3_aa: CASSSRDPGGTGELFF

clone_size: -
v_call: TRBV25-1
j_call: TRBJ2-7
d_call: TRBD1
cdr3_nt: TGTGCCAGCACTCCCCGGGCAGGGGGCTCCTACGAGCAGTACTTC
cdr3_aa: CASTPRAGGSYEQYF

clone_size: -
v_call: TRBV27
j_call: TRBJ1-4
d_call: -
cdr3_nt: TGTGCCAGCGGGGGGGGGGCCCTGGTGGAAAAACTGTTTTTT
cdr3_aa: CASGGGALVEKLFF

clone_size: few
v_call: TRBV2
j_call: TRBJ2-1
d_call: -
cdr3_nt: TGTGCCAGCAGTGAAGCCCGTCTAGCGCACAATGAGCAGTTCTTC
cdr3_aa: CASSEARLAHNEQFF